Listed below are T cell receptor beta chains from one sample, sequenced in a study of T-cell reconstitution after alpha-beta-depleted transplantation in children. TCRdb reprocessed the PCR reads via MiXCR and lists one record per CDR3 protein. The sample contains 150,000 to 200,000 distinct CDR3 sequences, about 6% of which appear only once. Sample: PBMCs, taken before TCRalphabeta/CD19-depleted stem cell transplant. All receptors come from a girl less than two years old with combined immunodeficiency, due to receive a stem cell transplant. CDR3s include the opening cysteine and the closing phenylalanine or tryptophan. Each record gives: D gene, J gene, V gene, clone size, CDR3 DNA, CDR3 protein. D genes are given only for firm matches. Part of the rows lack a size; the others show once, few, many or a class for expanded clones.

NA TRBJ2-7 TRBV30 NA TGTGCCTGGACCGACATCAACGAGCAGTACTTC CAWTDINEQYF
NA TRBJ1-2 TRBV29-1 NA TGCAGCGTTGAGGAGGTTATAGACTATGGCTACACCTTC CSVEEVIDYGYTF
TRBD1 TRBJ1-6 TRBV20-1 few TGCAGTGCTAGATACCCGGACAGGGGGAATTCACCCCTCCACTTT CSARYPDRGNSPLHF
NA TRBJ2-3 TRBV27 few TGTGCCAGCAGCCTCTTACCACCCGTTACGCAGTATTTT CASSLLPPVTQYF
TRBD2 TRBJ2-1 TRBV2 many TGTGCCAGCAGTGAAGCTAGGCTAGCGGGGGGGCCTGCCCAGTTCTTC CASSEARLAGGPAQFF
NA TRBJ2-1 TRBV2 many TGTGCCAGTACGGGACTCCCGGGGAATGAGCAGTTCTTC CASTGLPGNEQFF
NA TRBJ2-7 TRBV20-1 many TGCAGTGCTAGAGATCGTCGCCTCACTCAAGCGGGCTCCTACGAGCAGTACTTC CSARDRRLTQAGSYEQYF
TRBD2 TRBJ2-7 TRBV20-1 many TGCAGTGCTAGAGATCCCCCTCCTAGCGGGAGTTACGAGCAGTACTTC CSARDPPPSGSYEQYF
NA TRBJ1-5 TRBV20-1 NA TGCAGTGCTCAATCCGAACGGAATAGCAATCAGCCCCAGCATTTT CSAQSERNSNQPQHF
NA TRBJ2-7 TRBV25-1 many TGTGCCAGCAGCCCTGACCGGATCAACGGGGACGAGCAGTACTTC CASSPDRINGDEQYF
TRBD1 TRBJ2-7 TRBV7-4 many TGTGCCAGCAGCGCCAATTGGGGACAGGGAGTAAGCGAGCAGTACTTC CASSANWGQGVSEQYF
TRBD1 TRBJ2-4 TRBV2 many TGTGCCAGCAGCCCGGGACAGGGAGACATTCAGTACTTC CASSPGQGDIQYF
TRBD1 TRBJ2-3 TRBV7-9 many TGTGCCAGCAGCGCCGGGACAGTTACCACAGATACGCAGTATTTT CASSAGTVTTDTQYF
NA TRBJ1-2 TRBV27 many TGTGCCAGCAGTAACGACCCCGGGGCTAACTATGGCTACACCTTC CASSNDPGANYGYTF
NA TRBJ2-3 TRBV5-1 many TGCGCCAGCAGCTTGGAACCGGCAGCGGGTGATACGCAGTATTTT CASSLEPAAGDTQYF
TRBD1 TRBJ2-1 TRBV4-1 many TGCGCCAGCAGCCAATGGACAGGCTCAGGTGAGCAGTTCTTC CASSQWTGSGEQFF
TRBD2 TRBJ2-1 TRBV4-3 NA TGCGCCAGCAGCCACTGGTCCGGGACTAGTCACAATGAGCAGTTCTTC CASSHWSGTSHNEQFF
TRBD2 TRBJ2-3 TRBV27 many TGTGCCAGCAGTTGGACTAGCGGGAGGAGCACAGATACGCAGTATTTT CASSWTSGRSTDTQYF
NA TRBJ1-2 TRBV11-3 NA TGTGCCAGCAGCCCTTTCGGTCAACAGGGTCGCCCCCGCGGCTACACCTTC CASSPFGQQGRPRGYTF
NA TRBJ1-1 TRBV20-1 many TGCAGTGCTAGAACCTTGACGAACATGAACACTGAAGCTTTCTTT CSARTLTNMNTEAFF
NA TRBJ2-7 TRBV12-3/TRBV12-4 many TGTGCCAGCAGTTATGGCCCACGTGGCTACGAGCAGTACTTC CASSYGPRGYEQYF
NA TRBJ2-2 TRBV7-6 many TGTGCCAGCAGCCGAACCAGGACAGCGGATAACACCGGGGAGCTGTTTTTT CASSRTRTADNTGELFF
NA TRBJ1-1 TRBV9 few TGTGCCAGCAGCGGCGGAAGGGGCACTGAAGCTTTCTTT CASSGGRGTEAFF
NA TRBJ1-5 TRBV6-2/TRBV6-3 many TGTGCCAGCGTGGGCCACTACGGGATTCAGCCCCAGCATTTT CASVGHYGIQPQHF
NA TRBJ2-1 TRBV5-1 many TGCGCCAGCAGCTTCTATTGGATGGGAGCCCCGTACAATGAGCAGTTCTTC CASSFYWMGAPYNEQFF
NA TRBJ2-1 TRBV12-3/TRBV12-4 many TGTGCCAGCGCCTCAGTCCCCACCCCCTACAATGAGCAGTTCTTC CASASVPTPYNEQFF
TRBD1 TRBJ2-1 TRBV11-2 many TGTGCCAGCAGCCGGCGGACAGGGTACAATGAGCAGTTCTTC CASSRRTGYNEQFF
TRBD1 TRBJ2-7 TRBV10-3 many TGTGCCATTCGGGACAGATCCTCCTACGAGCAGTACTTC CAIRDRSSYEQYF
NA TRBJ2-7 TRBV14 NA TGTGCCAGCAGCCAATGGTCAGGAGGCGAGCAGTACTTC CASSQWSGGEQYF
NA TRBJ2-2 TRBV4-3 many TGCGCCAGCAGCCAACTGGGGGGAACCGGGGAGCTGTTTTTT CASSQLGGTGELFF
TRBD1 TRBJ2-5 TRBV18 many TGTGCCAGCTCACCAGGGACAGAACAGGGGACCCAGTACTTC CASSPGTEQGTQYF
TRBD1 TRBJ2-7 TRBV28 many TGTGCCAGCAGTTTAGACTGGCAGGGGGCGATTATCTACGAGCAGTACTTC CASSLDWQGAIIYEQYF
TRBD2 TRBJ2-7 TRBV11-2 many TGTGCCAGCAGCTCACGATCTAGCGGGAGATTTGAGGCCTACGAGCAGTACTTC CASSSRSSGRFEAYEQYF
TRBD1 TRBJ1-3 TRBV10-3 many TGTGCCATCAGTAATACAGGGGCCCTCTCTGGAAACACCATATATTTT CAISNTGALSGNTIYF
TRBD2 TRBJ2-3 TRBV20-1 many TGCAGTGCTAGCCCATTAGCGGGGGGGAGCACAGATACGCAGTATTTT CSASPLAGGSTDTQYF
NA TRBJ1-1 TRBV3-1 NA TGTGCCAGCAGCCAGCTGAACACTGAAGCTTTCTTT CASSQLNTEAFF
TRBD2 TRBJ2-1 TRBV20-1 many TGCAGTGCTCCCCGGGGGGGTGAGCAGTTCTTC CSAPRGGEQFF